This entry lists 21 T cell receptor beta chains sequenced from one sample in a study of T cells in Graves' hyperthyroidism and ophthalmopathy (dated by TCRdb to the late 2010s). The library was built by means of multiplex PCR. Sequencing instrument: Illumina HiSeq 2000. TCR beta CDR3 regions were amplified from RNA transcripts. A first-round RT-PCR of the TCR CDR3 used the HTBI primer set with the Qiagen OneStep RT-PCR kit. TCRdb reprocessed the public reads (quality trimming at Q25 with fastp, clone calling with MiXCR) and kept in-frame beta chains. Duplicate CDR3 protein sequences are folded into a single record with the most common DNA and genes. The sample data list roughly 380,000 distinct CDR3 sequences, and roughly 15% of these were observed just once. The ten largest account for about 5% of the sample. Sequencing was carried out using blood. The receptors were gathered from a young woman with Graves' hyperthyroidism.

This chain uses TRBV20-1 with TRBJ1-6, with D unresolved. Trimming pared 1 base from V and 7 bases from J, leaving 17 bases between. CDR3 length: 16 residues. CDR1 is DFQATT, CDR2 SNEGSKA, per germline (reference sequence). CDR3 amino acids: CSARVTPGNNNSPLHF. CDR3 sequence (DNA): TGCAGTGCTAGAGTGACCCCGGGGAATAACAATTCACCCCTCCACTTT.

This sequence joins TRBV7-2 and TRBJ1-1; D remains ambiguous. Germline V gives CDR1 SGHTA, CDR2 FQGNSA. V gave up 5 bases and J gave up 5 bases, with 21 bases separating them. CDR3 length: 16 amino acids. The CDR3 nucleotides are TGTGCCAGCAGCCCGATTTATGGGGAAGTGGGGACTGAAGCTTTCTTT. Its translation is CASSPIYGEVGTEAFF.

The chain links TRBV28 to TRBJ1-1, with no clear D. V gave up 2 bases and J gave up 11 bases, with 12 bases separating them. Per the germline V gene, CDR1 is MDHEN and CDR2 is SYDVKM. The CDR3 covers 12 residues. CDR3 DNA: TGTGCCAGCAGTTTAAGCCAGGATCGGGCTTTCTTT. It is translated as CASSLSQDRAFF.

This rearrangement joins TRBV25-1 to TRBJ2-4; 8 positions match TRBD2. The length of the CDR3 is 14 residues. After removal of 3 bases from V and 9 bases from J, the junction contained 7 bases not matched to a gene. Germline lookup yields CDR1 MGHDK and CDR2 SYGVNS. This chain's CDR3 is CASSDAGGLVIQYF. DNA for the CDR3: TGTGCCAGCAGTGATGCGGGAGGTTTGGTCATTCAGTACTTC.

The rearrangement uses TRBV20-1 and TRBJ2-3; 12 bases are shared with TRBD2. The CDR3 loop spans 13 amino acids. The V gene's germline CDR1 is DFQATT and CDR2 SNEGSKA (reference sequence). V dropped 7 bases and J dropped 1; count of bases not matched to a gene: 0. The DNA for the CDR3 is TGCAGTGGGACTAGCGGGGGCACAGATACGCAGTATTTT. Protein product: CSGTSGGTDTQYF.

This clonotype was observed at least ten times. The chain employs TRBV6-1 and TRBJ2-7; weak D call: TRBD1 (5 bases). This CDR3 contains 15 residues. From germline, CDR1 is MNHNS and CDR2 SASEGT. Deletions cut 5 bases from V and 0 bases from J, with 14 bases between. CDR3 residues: CASSSQDGSSYEQYF. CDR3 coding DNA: TGTGCCAGCAGTTCACAGGACGGATCCTCCTACGAGCAGTACTTC.

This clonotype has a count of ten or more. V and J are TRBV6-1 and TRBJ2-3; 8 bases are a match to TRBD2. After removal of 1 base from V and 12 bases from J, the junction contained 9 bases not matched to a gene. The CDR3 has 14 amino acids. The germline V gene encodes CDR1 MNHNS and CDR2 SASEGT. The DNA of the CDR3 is TGTGCCAGCAGTGAAGGCGTTAGCGGGACGAATCAGTATTTT. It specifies CASSEGVSGTNQYF.

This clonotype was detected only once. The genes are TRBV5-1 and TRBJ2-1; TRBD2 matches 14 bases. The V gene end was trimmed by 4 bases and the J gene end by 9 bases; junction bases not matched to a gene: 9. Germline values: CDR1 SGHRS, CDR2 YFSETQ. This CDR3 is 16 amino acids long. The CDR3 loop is CASSNAGTSGRSEQFF. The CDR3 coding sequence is TGCGCCAGCAGCAACGCCGGGACTAGCGGGAGATCTGAGCAGTTCTTC.

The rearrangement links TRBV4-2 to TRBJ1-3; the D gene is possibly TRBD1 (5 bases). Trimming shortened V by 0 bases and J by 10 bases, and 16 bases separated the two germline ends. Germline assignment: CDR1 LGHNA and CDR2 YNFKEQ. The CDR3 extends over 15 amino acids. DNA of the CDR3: TGTGCCAGCAGCCAAGATCGTCAGGGCCCTTTGACCATATATTTT. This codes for CASSQDRQGPLTIYF.

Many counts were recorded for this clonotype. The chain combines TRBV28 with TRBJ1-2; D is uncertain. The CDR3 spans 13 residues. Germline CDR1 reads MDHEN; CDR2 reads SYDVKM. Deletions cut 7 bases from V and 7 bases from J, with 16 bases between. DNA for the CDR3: TGTGCCAGCATACCGGCCCTTGGATCTGGCTACACCTTC. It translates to CASIPALGSGYTF.

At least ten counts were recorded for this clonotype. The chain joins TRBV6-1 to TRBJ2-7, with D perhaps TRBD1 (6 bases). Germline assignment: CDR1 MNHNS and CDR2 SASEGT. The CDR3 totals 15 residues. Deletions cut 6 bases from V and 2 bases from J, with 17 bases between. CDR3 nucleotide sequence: TGTGCCAGCAGCCTACAGGGATCCCTTCCCTACGAGCAGTACTTC. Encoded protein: CASSLQGSLPYEQYF.

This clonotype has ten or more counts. In DNA, the CDR3 is TGCGCCAGCAGTTCGGGACTAGCGGGAGCTTTTGAGCAGTTCTTC. It translates to CASSSGLAGAFEQFF. This rearrangement joins TRBV5-1 to TRBJ2-1; 14 bases are shared with TRBD2. V shed 5 bases and J 9 bases; nucleotides not matched to a gene: 7. This CDR3 is built from 15 residues. Germline V CDR1 and CDR2: SGHRS, YFSETQ.

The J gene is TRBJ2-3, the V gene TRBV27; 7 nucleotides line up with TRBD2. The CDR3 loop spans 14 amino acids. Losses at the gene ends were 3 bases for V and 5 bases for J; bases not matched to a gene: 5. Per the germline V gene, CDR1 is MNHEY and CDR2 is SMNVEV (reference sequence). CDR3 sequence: CASSFGGVGDTQYF. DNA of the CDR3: TGTGCCAGCAGTTTTGGGGGGGTGGGAGATACGCAGTATTTT.

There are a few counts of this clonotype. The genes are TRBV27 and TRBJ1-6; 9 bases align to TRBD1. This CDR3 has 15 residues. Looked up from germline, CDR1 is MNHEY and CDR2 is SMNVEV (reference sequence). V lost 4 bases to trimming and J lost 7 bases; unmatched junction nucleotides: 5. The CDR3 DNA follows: TGTGCCAGCAGTTCCGGGACAGGGAGGAATTCACCCCTCCACTTT. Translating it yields CASSSGTGRNSPLHF.

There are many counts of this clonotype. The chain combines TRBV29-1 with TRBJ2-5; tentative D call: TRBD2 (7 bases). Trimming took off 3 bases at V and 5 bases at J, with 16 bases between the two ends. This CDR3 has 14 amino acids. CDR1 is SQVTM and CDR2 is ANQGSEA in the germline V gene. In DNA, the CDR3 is TGCAGCGTTGAGAGGGGGAGGGCGAGGGAGACCCAGTACTTC. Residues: CSVERGRARETQYF.

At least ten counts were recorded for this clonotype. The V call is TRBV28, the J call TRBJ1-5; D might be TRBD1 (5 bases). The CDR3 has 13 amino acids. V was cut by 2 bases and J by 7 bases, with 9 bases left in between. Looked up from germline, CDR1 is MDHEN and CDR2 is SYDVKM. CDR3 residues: CASSLATEQPQHF. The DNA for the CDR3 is TGTGCCAGCAGTTTAGCGACAGAGCAGCCCCAGCATTTT.

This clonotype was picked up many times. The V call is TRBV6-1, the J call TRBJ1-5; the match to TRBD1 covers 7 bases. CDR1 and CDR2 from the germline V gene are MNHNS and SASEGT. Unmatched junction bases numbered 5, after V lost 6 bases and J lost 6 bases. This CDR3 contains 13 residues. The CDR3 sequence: CASSPDRVQPQHF. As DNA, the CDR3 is TGTGCCAGCAGCCCAGACAGGGTTCAGCCCCAGCATTTT.

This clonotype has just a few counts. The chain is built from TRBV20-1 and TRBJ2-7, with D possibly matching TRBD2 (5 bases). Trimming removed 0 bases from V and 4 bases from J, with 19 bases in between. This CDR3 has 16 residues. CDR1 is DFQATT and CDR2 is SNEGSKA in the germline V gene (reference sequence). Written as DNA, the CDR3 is TGCAGTGCTAGAGATCGAGGGCTCCTTCTCCCGTACGAGCAGTACTTC. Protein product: CSARDRGLLLPYEQYF.

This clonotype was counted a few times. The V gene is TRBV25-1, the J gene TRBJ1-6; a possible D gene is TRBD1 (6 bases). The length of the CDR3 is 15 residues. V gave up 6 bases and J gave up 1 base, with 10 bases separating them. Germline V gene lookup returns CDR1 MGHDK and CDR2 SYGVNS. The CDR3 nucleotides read TGTGCCAGCAGAGCCAGGGGTTCCTATAATTCACCCCTCCACTTT. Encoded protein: CASRARGSYNSPLHF.

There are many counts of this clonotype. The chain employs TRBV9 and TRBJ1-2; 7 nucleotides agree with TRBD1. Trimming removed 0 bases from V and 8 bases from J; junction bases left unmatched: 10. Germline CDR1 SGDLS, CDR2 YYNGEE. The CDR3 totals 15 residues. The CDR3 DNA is TGTGCCAGCAGCGTAGCGTCCGGCAGGGGGGGAGGCTACACCTTC. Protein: CASSVASGRGGGYTF.

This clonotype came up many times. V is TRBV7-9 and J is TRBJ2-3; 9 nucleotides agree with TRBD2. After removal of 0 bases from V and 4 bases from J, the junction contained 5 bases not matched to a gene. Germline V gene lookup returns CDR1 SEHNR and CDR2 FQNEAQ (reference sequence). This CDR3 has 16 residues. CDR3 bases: TGTGCCAGCAGCTTAGCTAGCGGGAGCTCGGCAGATACGCAGTATTTT. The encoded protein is CASSLASGSSADTQYF.